This T cell receptor (beta chain) was captured by sequencing in a study of cytomegalovirus exposure and HLA in healthy donors. Across the whole study: The same platform as the roughly 630 first-cohort repertoires was used for the 90 to 150 validation repertoires, a later analysis reported. Study outcomes and limitations: A later analysis found first-cohort TCR clusters tended to co-occur in the 90 to 150 validation repertoires. A list of more than 150 TCR beta chains associated with cytomegalovirus was given. Three chains tied to CMV proved CMV antigen-specific in vitro.

With respect to this clone: The antigen is unknown.

Generated by immunoSEQ multiplex PCR, the TCRdb table keeps only in-frame clones and is missing some. The data show tens of thousands of clones, 90% to 95% seen once. Germline CDR1 and CDR2: SGHNT and YYREEE (reference sequence). CDR3 length: 15 residues. J gave up 4 bases and V 5 bases, and 4 bases lay outside the gene matches. The genes are TRBV5-4 and TRBJ2-5; 14 nucleotides line up with TRBD2. Input material: PBMCs. The sequence was obtained from a woman in her twenties or thirties in good health and CMV-seronegative. CDR3 in DNA: TGTGCCAGCAGTCCGGGACTAGCGGGAGCAGAGACCCAGTACTTC. Its translation: CASSPGLAGAETQYF.